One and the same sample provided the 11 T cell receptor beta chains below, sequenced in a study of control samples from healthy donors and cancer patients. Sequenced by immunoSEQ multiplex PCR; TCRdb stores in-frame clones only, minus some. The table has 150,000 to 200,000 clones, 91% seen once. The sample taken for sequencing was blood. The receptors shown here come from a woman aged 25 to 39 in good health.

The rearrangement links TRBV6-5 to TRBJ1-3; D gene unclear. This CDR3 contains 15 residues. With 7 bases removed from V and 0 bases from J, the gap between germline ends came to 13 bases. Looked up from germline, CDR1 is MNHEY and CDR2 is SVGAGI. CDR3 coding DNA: TGTGCCAGCAACCCCTCGACACTCTCTGGAAACACCATATATTTT. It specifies CASNPSTLSGNTIYF.

The CDR3 region has the DNA TGTGCCAGTAGTATAGATCTGGGAGAGACCTACGAGCAGTACTTC. Translation: CASSIDLGETYEQYF. The genes are TRBV19 and TRBJ2-7; possibly TRBD2 for D (5 bases). This CDR3 region has 15 residues. Germline V gene lookup returns CDR1 LNHDA and CDR2 SQIVND (reference sequence). Trimming stripped 0 bases from V and 2 bases from J, with 11 bases between.

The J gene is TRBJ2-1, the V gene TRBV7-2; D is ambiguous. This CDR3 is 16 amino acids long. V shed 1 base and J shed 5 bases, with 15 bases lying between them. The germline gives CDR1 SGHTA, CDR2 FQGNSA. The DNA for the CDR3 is TGTGCCAGCAGCTTAGTCTGGACGTTGAGGAACAATGAGCAGTTCTTC. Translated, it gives CASSLVWTLRNNEQFF.

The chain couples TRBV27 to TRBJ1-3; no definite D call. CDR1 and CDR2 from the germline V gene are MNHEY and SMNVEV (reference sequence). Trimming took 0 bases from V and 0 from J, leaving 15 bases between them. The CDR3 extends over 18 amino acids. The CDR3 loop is CASSLSWSGPSSGNTIYF. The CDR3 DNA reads TGTGCCAGCAGTTTATCGTGGTCAGGACCGAGCTCTGGAAACACCATATATTTT.

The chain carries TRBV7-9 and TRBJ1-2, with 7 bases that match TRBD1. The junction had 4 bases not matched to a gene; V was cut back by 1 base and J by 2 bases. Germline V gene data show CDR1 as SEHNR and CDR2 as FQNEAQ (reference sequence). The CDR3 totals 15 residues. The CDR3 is CASSLVVGGNYGYTF. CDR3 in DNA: TGTGCCAGCAGCTTAGTCGTAGGGGGCAACTATGGCTACACCTTC.

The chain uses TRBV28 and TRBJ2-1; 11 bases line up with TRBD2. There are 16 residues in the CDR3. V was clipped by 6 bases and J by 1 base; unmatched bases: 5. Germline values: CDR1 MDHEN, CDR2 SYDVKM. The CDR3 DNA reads TGTGCCAGCAGCCCGCTAGCGGGAGGTTCCTACAATGAGCAGTTCTTC. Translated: CASSPLAGGSYNEQFF.

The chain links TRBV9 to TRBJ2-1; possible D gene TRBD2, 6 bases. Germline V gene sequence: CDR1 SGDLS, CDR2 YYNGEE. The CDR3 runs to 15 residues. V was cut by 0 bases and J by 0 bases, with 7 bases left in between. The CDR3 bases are TGTGCCAGCAGCGTAGTCGGGAGCTCCTACAATGAGCAGTTCTTC. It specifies CASSVVGSSYNEQFF. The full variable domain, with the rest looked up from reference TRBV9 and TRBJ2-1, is DSGVTQTPKHLITATGQRVTLRCSPRSGDLSVYWYQQSLDQGLQFLIQYYNGEERAKGNILERFSAQQFPDLHSELNLSSLELGDSALYFCASSVVGSSYNEQFFGPGTRLTVL.

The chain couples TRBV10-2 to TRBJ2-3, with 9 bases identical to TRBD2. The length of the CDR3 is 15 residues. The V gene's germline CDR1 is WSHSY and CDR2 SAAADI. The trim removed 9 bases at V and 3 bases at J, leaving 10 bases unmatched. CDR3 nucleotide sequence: TGCGCCAGTCAGGAGGCGGGGGGGCGTACAGATACGCAGTATTTT. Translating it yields CASQEAGGRTDTQYF.

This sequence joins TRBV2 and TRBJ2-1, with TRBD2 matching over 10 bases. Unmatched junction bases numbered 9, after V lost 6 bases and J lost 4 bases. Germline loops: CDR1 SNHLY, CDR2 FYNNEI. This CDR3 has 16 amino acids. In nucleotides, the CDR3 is TGTGCCAGCAGATTTTTAGCGGGGGGACAATACAATGAGCAGTTCTTC. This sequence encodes CASRFLAGGQYNEQFF.

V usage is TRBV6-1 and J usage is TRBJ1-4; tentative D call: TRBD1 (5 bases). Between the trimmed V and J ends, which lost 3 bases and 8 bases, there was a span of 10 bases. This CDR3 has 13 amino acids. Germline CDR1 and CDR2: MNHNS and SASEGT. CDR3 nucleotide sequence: TGTGCCAGCAGTGACAGGGCGAAGGAAAAACTGTTTTTT. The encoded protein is CASSDRAKEKLFF.

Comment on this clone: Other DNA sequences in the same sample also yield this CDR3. Written as DNA, the CDR3 is TGTGCCAGCAGTGGGCAGAACTATGGCTACACCTTC. Protein product: CASSGQNYGYTF. The rearrangement links TRBV2 to TRBJ1-2; no definite D call. Germline CDR1 is SNHLY and CDR2 is FYNNEI. This CDR3 is built from 12 residues. Trimming pared 4 bases from V and 2 bases from J, leaving 5 bases between.